This T cell receptor delta chain derives from a study of Vδ1+ human thymocytes. Extracted RNA was reverse transcribed into cDNA. The CDR3 regions were amplified by multiplex PCR from V-gene primers to a constant-region primer. With CATT, TCRdb re-called clones from the multiplex PCR reads. The sample includes some 73,000 delta-chain clones, more than 30% of them seen just once. As to this clone: Its antigen is unknown.

Study-wide points: Thymic TRG and TRD repertoires appeared highly polyclonal.

Trimming took 0 bases from V and 7 from J, leaving 24 bases between them. The germline V gene encodes CDR1 TSWWSYY and CDR2 QGS. The CDR3 length is 18 residues. The sequenced material came from Vdelta1+ gamma-delta thymocytes from the thymus. Subset specified: FACS-sorted CD3+ TCRalphabeta- TCRVdelta1+ TCRVdelta2- thymocytes. V is TRDV1 and J is TRDJ1; D is perhaps TRDD3 (6 bases). The TCR was taken from a boy in the first two years of life who had congenital heart surgery. The CDR3 is CALGELDTSPPKCGKLIF. In nucleotides, the CDR3 is TGTGCTCTTGGGGAACTAGATACGTCCCCTCCCAAGTGCGGTAAACTCATCTTT.